The 18 T cell receptor beta chains reported below all come from one sample, sequenced in a study of T-cell reconstitution after alpha-beta-depleted transplantation in children. Preparation of the TCRbeta library involved a method that used unique molecular identifiers. Each CDR3 protein is one row after TCRdb ran MiXCR on the PCR reads. The sample yields some 80,000 distinct CDR3 sequences, roughly 18% seen once. Specimen: PBMCs, mostly from graft donor cells, collected 360 days after TCRalphabeta/CD19-depleted stem cell transplant. The receptor source for this set is a male patient aged 2 to 10 who had a stem cell transplant for acute lymphoblastic leukemia, so the T cells may come from the graft donor.

This clonotype was detected a few times. The chain uses TRBV4-1 and TRBJ2-5, with 9 bases that match TRBD1. The length of the CDR3 is 15 residues. V trimming: 2 bases; J trimming: 7 bases; junction bases outside the gene matches: 8. Germline V gene data show CDR1 as MGHRA and CDR2 as YSYEKL. The CDR3 protein is CASSQPGTGLGTQYF. CDR3 bases: TGCGCCAGCAGCCAACCCGGGACAGGGTTGGGGACCCAGTACTTC.

In this sample, this clonotype turned up many times. The chain uses TRBV5-1 and TRBJ1-2, with TRBD1 as a possible D gene (6 bases). CDR3 length: 14 residues. Germline loops: CDR1 SGHRS, CDR2 YFSETQ. Trimming removed 8 bases from V and 4 bases from J, with 18 bases in between. CDR3 residues: CASFSGQTTYGYTF. The CDR3 DNA is TGCGCCAGTTTTTCCGGACAGACCACCTATGGCTACACCTTC.

V usage is TRBV12-3 or TRBV12-4 and J usage is TRBJ2-1, with TRBD2 identical over 9 bases. The CDR3 sequence is 15 residues long. The trim removed 3 bases at V and 5 bases at J, leaving 5 bases unmatched. The CDR3 sequence is CASSFAGGPNNEQFF. The CDR3 coding sequence is TGTGCCAGCAGTTTCGCGGGAGGGCCTAACAATGAGCAGTTCTTC.

This clonotype was detected many times. The CDR3 spells CASSLHYYEQYF. The DNA for the CDR3 is TGTGCCAGCAGTCTCCATTACTACGAGCAGTACTTC. V is TRBV12-3 or TRBV12-4 and J is TRBJ2-7; D is unclear. CDR3 length equals 12 residues. The germline V and J ends were trimmed by 5 bases and 3 bases, with 8 bases remaining between them.

The rearrangement links TRBV5-1 to TRBJ2-7; maybe TRBD2 (5 bases). Per germline, CDR1 SGHRS and CDR2 YFSETQ. Trimming left V 4 bases short and J 2 bases short, with 19 bases between. The CDR3 contains 16 residues. The CDR3 spells CASSPGPEEETYEQYF. As DNA, the CDR3 is TGCGCCAGCAGCCCCGGACCCGAGGAGGAAACCTACGAGCAGTACTTC.

This clonotype showed up just a few times. The chain uses TRBV5-1 and TRBJ1-1; D is ambiguous. V dropped 4 bases and J dropped 1 base, with 11 bases sitting between them. The V gene's germline CDR1 is SGHRS and CDR2 YFSETQ. This CDR3 is 14 amino acids long. CDR3 coding DNA: TGCGCCAGCAGCAGAGGAGACTGGAACACTGAAGCTTTCTTT. Protein product: CASSRGDWNTEAFF.

This clonotype was picked up a small number of times. This chain joins TRBV7-7 and TRBJ2-1; no clear D. The V end was cut by 1 base, the J end by 2 bases, with 6 bases between. CDR3 length equals 14 residues. Per germline, CDR1 SSHAT and CDR2 FNYEAQ (reference sequence). In DNA form, the CDR3 reads TGTGCCAGCAGCTTAGAAGGGACCTACAATGAGCAGTTCTTC. Residues: CASSLEGTYNEQFF.

This clonotype appeared a few times. The chain couples TRBV11-2 to TRBJ2-2, with a tentative D call TRBD2 (6 bases). The CDR3 consists of 15 residues. The germline V gene has CDR1 SGHAT and CDR2 FQNNGV. V lost 3 bases to trimming and J lost 5 bases, with 13 bases between them. The CDR3: CASSFWGEKTGELFF. CDR3 nucleotide sequence: TGTGCCAGCAGCTTTTGGGGGGAGAAAACCGGGGAGCTGTTTTTT.

The J gene is TRBJ1-1, the V gene TRBV5-1; possibly TRBD1 for D (5 bases). Germline V gives CDR1 SGHRS, CDR2 YFSETQ. The CDR3 has 14 residues. Trimming pared 3 bases from V and 4 bases from J, leaving 13 bases between. The chain's CDR3 is CASSSAGTITEAFF. CDR3 DNA: TGCGCCAGCAGCTCCGCAGGGACGATCACTGAAGCTTTCTTT. Filled out from reference TRBV5-1 and TRBJ1-1, the complete variable domain reads KAGVTQTPRYLIKTRGQQVTLSCSPISGHRSVSWYQQTPGQGLQFLFEYFSETQRNKGNFPGRFSGRQFSNSRSEMNVSTLELGDSALYLCASSSAGTITEAFFGQGTRLTVV.

The chain has TRBV30 and TRBJ2-4; D gene uncertain. CDR1 and CDR2 (germline): GTSNPN, SVGIG (reference sequence). V gave up 0 bases and J gave up 0 bases, with 15 bases separating them. This CDR3 is built from 17 residues. CDR3 nucleotides: TGTGCCTGGAGTGTCGTAACCCTAGGTCGAGCCAAAAACATTCAGTACTTC. Translation gives CAWSVVTLGRAKNIQYF. Full variable domain (remainder filled in from reference TRBV30 and TRBJ2-4): SQTIHQWPATLVQPVGSPLSLECTVEGTSNPNLYWYRQAAGRGLQLLFYSVGIGQISSEVPQNLSASRPQDRQFILSSKKLLLSDSGFYLCAWSVVTLGRAKNIQYFGAGTRLSVL.

The chain employs TRBV20-1 and TRBJ2-7, with a weak D call TRBD1 (5 bases). Trimming removed 3 bases from V and 2 bases from J, with 14 bases in between. Germline V CDR1 and CDR2: DFQATT, SNEGSKA (reference sequence). This CDR3 is built from 14 residues. CDR3 sequence (DNA): TGCAGTGCTAGTACAGGCTACCGGACCTACGAGCAGTACTTC. Translation: CSASTGYRTYEQYF.

This clonotype showed up many times. V is TRBV12-3 or TRBV12-4 and J is TRBJ1-6, with D possibly matching TRBD1 (5 bases). The CDR3 has 15 residues. The germline V and J ends were trimmed by 2 bases and 5 bases, with 10 bases remaining between them. The CDR3 spells CASSLQGFDNSPLHF. CDR3 DNA: TGTGCCAGCAGTTTACAGGGTTTCGATAATTCACCCCTCCACTTT.

This clonotype was observed a few times. V and J are TRBV11-2 and TRBJ2-4; the D is unclear. V lost 5 bases and J 2 bases, leaving 13 bases between the germline ends. The CDR3 length is 15 residues. Germline V gene sequence: CDR1 SGHAT, CDR2 FQNNGV. CDR3 DNA: TGTGCCAGCAGCAAGGGATTGCGGCCCAAAAACATTCAGTACTTC. Translation: CASSKGLRPKNIQYF. The variable domain in full, with the rest retrieved from reference TRBV11-2 and TRBJ2-4, is EAGVAQSPRYKIIEKRQSVAFWCNPISGHATLYWYQQILGQGPKLLIQFQNNGVVDDSQLPKDRFSAERLKGVDSTLKIQPAKLEDSAVYLCASSKGLRPKNIQYFGAGTRLSVL.

This clonotype appeared a few times. The rearrangement joins TRBV7-6 to TRBJ2-7; 8 bases are a match to TRBD1. Germline trimming cut 5 bases from V and 0 bases from J; bases unmatched to any gene: 6. This CDR3 has 15 amino acids. Germline lookup yields CDR1 SGHVS and CDR2 FNYEAQ. The CDR3 DNA reads as TGTGCCAGCAGCCCACGGACAGGGCCCTCCTACGAGCAGTACTTC. Protein: CASSPRTGPSYEQYF.

This clonotype was picked up many times. The chain combines TRBV6-1 with TRBJ2-5, with TRBD1 as a possible D gene (6 bases). V lost 2 bases and J lost 4, with 11 bases in between. Germline lookup yields CDR1 MNHNS and CDR2 SASEGT. CDR3 size: 14 residues. The CDR3 DNA is TGTGCCAGCAGTGAACTGGGGGCGACAGAGACCCAGTACTTC. Translation gives CASSELGATETQYF.

The rearrangement uses TRBV24-1 and TRBJ2-2; 11 bases map to TRBD2. With 3 bases clipped from V and 2 bases from J, the junction kept 7 bases outside the gene matches. Germline CDR1 is KGHDR and CDR2 is SFDVKD. CDR3 length: 18 residues. For the CDR3, the DNA is TGTGCCACCAGTGATACCTTAGGGACTAGCGGAAACACCGGGGAGCTGTTTTTT. Its protein is CATSDTLGTSGNTGELFF.

This clonotype was observed many times. Here the CDR3 DNA reads TGTGCCAGCACCCGGGGCAGGCACAACACTGAAGCTTTCTTT. As protein: CASTRGRHNTEAFF. V gene TRBV6-5 combines with J gene TRBJ1-1; D perhaps matches TRBD1 (5 bases). Germline V gives CDR1 MNHEY, CDR2 SVGAGI. The CDR3 extends over 14 amino acids. Deletions cut 7 bases from V and 2 bases from J, with 14 bases between.

J is TRBJ2-2 and V is TRBV7-8; 7 bases line up with TRBD2. V lost 5 bases and J lost 5; bases outside the gene matches: 11. Germline-derived CDR1 and CDR2 are SGHVS and FQNEAQ. The CDR3 totals 16 residues. Written as DNA, the CDR3 is TGTGCCAGCAGCCAACGAGGACTAGTTTCGACCGGGGAGCTGTTTTTT. Amino acids: CASSQRGLVSTGELFF.